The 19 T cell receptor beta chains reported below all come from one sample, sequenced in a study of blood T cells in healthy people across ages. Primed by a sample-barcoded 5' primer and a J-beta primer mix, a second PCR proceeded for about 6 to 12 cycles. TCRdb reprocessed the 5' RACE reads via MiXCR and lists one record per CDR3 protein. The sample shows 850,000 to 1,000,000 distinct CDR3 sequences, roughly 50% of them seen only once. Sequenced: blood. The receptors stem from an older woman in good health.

The DNA of the CDR3 is TGTGCCAGCAGTGCGAATTCGGGAGAGACCCAGTACTTC. Translated, it gives CASSANSGETQYF. The chain couples TRBV6-4 to TRBJ2-7; the D is unclear. The J call may be wrong; the DNA end is better matched by TRBJ2-5. Germline CDR1 and CDR2: MRHNA and SNTAGT. CDR3 length: 13 residues.

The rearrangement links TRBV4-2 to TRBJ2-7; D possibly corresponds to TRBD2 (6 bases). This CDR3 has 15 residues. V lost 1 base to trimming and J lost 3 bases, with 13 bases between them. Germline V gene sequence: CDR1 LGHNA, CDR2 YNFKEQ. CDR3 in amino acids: CASSQGASEYYEQYF. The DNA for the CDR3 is TGTGCCAGCAGCCAAGGGGCTAGCGAGTACTACGAGCAGTACTTC.

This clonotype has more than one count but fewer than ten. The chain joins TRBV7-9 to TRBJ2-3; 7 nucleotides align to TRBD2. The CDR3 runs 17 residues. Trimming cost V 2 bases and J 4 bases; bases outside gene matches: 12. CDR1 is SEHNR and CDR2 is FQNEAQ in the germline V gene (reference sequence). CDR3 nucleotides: TGTGCCAGCAGCTTATCCCTAGGGGCGGCGGGAGCAGATACGCAGTATTTT. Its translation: CASSLSLGAAGADTQYF.

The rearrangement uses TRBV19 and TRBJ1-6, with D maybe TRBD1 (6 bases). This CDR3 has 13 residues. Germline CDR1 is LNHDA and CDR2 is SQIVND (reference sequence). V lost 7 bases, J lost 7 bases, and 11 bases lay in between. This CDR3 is CASTGDLNSPLHF. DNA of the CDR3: TGTGCCAGTACAGGGGACTTAAATTCACCCCTCCACTTT.

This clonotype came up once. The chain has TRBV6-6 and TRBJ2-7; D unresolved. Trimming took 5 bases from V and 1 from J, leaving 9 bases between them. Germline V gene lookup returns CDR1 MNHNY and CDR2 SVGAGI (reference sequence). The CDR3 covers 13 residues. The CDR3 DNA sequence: TGTGCCAGCAGTGACAAGGGATCCTACGAGCAGTACTTC. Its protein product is CASSDKGSYEQYF.

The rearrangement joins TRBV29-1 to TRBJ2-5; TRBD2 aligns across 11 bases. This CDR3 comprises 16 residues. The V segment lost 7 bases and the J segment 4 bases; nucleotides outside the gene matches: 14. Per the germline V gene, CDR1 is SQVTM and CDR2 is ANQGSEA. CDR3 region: CSAPGVLAGGGETQYF. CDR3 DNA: TGCAGCGCCCCTGGGGTCCTAGCGGGAGGAGGAGAGACCCAGTACTTC. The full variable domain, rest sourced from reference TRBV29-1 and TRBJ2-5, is SAVISQKPSRDICQRGTSLTIQCQVDSQVTMMFWYRQQPGQSLTLIATANQGSEATYESGFVIDKFPISRPNLTFSTLTVSNMSPEDSSIYLCSAPGVLAGGGETQYFGPGTRLLVL.

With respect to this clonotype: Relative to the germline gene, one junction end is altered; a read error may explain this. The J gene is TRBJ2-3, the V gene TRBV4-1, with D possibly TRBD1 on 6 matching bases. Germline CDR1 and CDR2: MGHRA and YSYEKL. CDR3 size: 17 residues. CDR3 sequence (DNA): TGCGCCAGCAGCCAAGAGGGCAGGGGAAGCCCCACAGATGCGCAGTATTTT. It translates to CASSQEGRGSPTDAQYF.

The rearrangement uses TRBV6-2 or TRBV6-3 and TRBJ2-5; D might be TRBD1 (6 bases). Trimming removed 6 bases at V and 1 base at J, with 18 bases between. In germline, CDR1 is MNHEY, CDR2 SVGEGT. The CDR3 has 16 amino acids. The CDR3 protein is CASSNGAQGSQETQYF. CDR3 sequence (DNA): TGTGCCAGCAGCAACGGGGCGCAGGGGTCCCAAGAGACCCAGTACTTC.

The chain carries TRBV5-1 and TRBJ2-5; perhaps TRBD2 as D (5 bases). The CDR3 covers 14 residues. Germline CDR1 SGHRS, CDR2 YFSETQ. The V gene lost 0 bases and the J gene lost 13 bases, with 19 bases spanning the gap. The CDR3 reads CASSLAGVPYERYF. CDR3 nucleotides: TGCGCCAGCAGCTTGGCCGGGGTTCCCTACGAGCGGTACTTC.

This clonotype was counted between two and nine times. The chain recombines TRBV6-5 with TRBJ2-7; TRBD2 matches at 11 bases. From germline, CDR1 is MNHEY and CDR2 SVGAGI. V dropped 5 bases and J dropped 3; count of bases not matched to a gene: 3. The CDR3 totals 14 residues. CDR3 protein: CASSTLAGVYEQYF. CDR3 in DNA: TGTGCCAGCAGTACACTAGCGGGAGTCTACGAGCAGTACTTC.

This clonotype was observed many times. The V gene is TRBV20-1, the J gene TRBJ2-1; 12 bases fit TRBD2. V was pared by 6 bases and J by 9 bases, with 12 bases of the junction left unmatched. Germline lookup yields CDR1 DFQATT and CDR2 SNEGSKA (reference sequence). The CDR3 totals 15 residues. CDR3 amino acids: CSAISPSGRAVEQFF. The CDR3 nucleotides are TGCAGTGCGATTTCGCCTAGCGGGAGGGCGGTTGAGCAGTTCTTC.

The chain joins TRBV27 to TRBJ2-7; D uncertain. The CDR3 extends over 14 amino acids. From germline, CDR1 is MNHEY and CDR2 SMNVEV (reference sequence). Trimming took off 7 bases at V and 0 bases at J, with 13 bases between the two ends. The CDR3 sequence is CASNSRPSSYEQYF. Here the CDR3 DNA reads TGTGCCAGCAACAGCCGCCCAAGCTCCTACGAGCAGTACTTC.

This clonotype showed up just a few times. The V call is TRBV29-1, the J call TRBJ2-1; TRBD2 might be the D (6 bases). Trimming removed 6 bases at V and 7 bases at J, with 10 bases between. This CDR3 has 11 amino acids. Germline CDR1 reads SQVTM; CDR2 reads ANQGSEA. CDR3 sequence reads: CSVTRGNEQFF. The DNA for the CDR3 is TGCAGCGTGACTAGAGGGAATGAGCAGTTCTTC.

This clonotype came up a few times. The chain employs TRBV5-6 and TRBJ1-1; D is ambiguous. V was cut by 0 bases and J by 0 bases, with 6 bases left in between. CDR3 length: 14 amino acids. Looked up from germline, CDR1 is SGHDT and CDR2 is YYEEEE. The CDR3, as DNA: TGTGCCAGCAGCTTGGCCTCAGTGAACACTGAAGCTTTCTTT. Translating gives CASSLASVNTEAFF. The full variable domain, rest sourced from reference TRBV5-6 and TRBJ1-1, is DAGVTQSPTHLIKTRGQQVTLRCSPKSGHDTVSWYQQALGQGPQFIFQYYEEEERQRGNFPDRFSGHQFPNYSSELNVNALLLGDSALYLCASSLASVNTEAFFGQGTRLTVV.

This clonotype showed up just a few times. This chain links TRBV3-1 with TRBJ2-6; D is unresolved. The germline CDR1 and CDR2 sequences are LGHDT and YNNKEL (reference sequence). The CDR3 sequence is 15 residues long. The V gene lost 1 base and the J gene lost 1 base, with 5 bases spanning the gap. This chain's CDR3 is CASSQAQSGANVLTF. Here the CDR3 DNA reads TGTGCCAGCAGCCAAGCCCAATCTGGGGCCAACGTCCTGACTTTC.

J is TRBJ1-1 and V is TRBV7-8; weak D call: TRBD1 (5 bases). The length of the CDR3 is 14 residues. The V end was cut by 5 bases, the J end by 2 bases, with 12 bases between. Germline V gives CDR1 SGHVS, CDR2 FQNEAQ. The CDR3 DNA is TGTGCCAGCAGCCTCGCAGGGTATAACACTGAAGCTTTCTTT. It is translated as CASSLAGYNTEAFF.

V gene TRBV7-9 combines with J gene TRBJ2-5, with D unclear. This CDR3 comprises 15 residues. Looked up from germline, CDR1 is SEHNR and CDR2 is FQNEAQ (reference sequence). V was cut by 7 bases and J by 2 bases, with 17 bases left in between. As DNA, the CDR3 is TGTGCCAGCACCTTCGGATTTTCGGAGCAAGAGACCCAGTACTTC. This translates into CASTFGFSEQETQYF.

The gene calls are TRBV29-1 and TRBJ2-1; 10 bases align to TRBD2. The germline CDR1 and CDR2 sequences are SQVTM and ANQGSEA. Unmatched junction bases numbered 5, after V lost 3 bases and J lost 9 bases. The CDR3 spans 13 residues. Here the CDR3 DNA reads TGCAGCGTTGATCCTAGCGGGAGTGGTGAGCAGTTCTTC. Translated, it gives CSVDPSGSGEQFF.

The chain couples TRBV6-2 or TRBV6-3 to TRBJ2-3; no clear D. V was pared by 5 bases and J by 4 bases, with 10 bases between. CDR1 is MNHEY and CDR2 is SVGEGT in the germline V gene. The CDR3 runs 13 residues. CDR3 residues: CASSDPYPDTQYF. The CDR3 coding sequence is TGTGCCAGCAGTGATCCATACCCAGATACGCAGTATTTT.